This is a list of T cell receptor beta chains from one sample in a study of cytomegalovirus exposure and HLA in healthy donors. Assay: immunoSEQ multiplex PCR; the TCRdb copy retains only in-frame clones and omits some. Of approximately 180,000 clones in the sample, about 87% were seen once. The sample consisted of PBMCs. The receptors were sampled from a woman aged 30 to 39 in good health and CMV-seronegative. Each CDR3 is given with its conserved first and last residue.

TRBV6-1	CASSESRLLWDEQFF
TRBV15	CATSRGTAFGGYTF
TRBV2	CASREVAQIYGYTF
TRBV7-8	CASSLVRAGELFF
TRBV6-5	CASSLQGYGYTF
TRBV2	CASSWDRNQPQHF
TRBV7-2	CASSLGDRATEAFF
TRBV7-9	CASSLALAGRHHSYEQYF
TRBV11-2	CASSLRGIIRSYNSPLHF
TRBV10-1	CASSEGTGDQHF
TRBV30	CAWVRENTEAFF
TRBV19	CASSTQGLNTEAFF
TRBV7-9	CASIPRGGNNEQFF
TRBV5-8	CASSLLTGGNQPQHF
TRBV6-1	CASSEARGATNEKLFF
TRBV7-6	CASSLEGGNTEAFF
TRBV29-1	CSARDRGEQYF
TRBV9	CASSGTTLLGELFF
TRBV30	CAWIKGVQSGYTF
TRBV7-9	CASSRPSGYEQYF
TRBV30	CAWSVVGQTLGGYTF
TRBV18	CASSPLQESTEAFF
TRBV5-6	CASSISGLQFRHEQFF
TRBV27	CASRTGWSTDTQYF
TRBV19	CASTVLAGVPGELFF
TRBV9	CASSSRGGSGEQYF
TRBV7-7	CASSFTPGQRYEQYF
TRBV5-1	CASSDRGGTEAFF
TRBV15	CATSRDRPSGQPQHF
TRBV7-7	CASADSGNTIYF
TRBV5-4	CASSLVRGEAFF
TRBV6-5	CASSYVGSGNYGYTF
TRBV15	CATSRTGGGRGYTF
TRBV6-1	CASTGQSEAFF
TRBV11-2	CASSDRLAGGYEQYF
TRBV27	CASSLGRPGSGELFF
TRBV5-5	CASSQAGGPETQYF
TRBV6-1	CASRPWGQGFYEQYF
TRBV9	CASSVATQAGKLFF
TRBV18	CASSPGLNYGYTF
TRBV6-6	CASSGGVGNGELFF
TRBV30	CAWSVLGTRGAYEQYF
TRBV4-1	CASSPIGREYNSPLHF
TRBV25-1	CASSVPGSEAFF
TRBV6-4	CASSDSLYQETQYF
TRBV12-5	CASGFRASDEQYF
TRBV7-2	CASSYKTGPASSYEQYF
TRBV6-5	CASSRGDGYTF
TRBV7-9	CAPGGGGGADTQYF
TRBV5-1	CASSGGDYTTPYNEQFF
TRBV9	CASSVGISYNEQFF
TRBV5-6	CASSLTAKATF
TRBV11-2	CASSLISREYEQYF
TRBV5-1	CASTTGTGSYGYTF
TRBV2	CASSWTLSEGEQFF
TRBV19	CASSRSLAGGHEQFF
TRBV6-1	CASSAETGNYGYTF
TRBV29-1	CSVDYTEAFF